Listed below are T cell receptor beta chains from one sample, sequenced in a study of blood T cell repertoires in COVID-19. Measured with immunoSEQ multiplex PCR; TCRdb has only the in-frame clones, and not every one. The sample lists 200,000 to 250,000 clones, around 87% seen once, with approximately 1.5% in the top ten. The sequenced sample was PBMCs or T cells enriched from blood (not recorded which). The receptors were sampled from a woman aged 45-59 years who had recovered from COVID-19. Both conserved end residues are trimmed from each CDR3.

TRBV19 ASSMIRDRGSAEAF
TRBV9 ASSVGTSGEYTDYEQY
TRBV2 ASRPIRQGNEKLF
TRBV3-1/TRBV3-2 ASSRRGGPNTGELF
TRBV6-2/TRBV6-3 ASSYLGGKVYEQY
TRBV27 ASRFVGQASNYGYT
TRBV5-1 ASGNFGTSENHEQF
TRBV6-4 ASSSGGNTGELF
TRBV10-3 AISEPSGGYNEQF
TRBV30 AWSSGGDQPQH
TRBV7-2 ASSGAALAYNEQF
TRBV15 ATSETGTGMYEQY
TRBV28 ASSWGQGQEKLF
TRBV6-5 ASTPTAGGSNEQF
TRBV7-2 ASSREFTGVGNTIY
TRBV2 ASRRAGGDTQY
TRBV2 ASSELGGAGSGANVLT